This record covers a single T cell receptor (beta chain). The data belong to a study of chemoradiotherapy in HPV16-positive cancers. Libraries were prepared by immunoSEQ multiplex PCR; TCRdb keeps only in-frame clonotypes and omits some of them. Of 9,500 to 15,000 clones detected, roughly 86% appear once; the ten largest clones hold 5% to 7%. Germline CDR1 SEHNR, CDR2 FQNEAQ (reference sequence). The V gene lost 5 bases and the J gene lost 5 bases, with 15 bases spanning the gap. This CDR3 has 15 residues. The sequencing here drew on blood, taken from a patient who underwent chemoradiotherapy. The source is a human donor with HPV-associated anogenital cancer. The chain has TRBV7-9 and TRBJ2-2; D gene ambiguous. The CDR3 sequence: CASSANIQDTGELFF. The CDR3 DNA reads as TGTGCCAGCAGCGCAAATATCCAGGATACCGGGGAGCTGTTTTTT. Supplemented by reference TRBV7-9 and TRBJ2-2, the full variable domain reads DTGVSQNPRHKITKRGQNVTFRCDPISEHNRLYWYRQTLGQGPEFLTYFQNEAQLEKSRLLSDRFSAERPKGSFSTLEIQRTEQGDSAMYLCASSANIQDTGELFFGEGSRLTVL.